Below, one TCR beta chain is given with its context. This clone was observed a few times. The specificity of this receptor is unknown. No clone much larger than this one lies a single base away; base qualities are absent. This same CDR3 is encoded by further DNA sequences in the sample. This entry comes from a study of cytomegalovirus exposure and HLA in healthy donors (dated by TCRdb to the late 2010s). In the study overall: In an earlier analysis of some 610 of the donors, 250 to 350 Gb of sequence data and 117 million unique TCR beta sequences from roughly 200 million T cells were reported. A separate validation cohort of more than 100 different subjects was used in addition to the 666-subject first cohort. Donor age, sex, ethnicity and CMV serostatus were compiled together with the repertoire data. The study profiled the T cell repertoires of hundreds of subjects by immunosequencing and related them to cytomegalovirus serostatus. On average, around 200,000 unique TCR beta nucleotide sequences were sequenced per donor among 398 genotyped donors of the cohort, with roughly a sixth of those sequences being non-productive. An earlier analysis of 500 to 750 of the donors applied high-throughput TCR beta sequencing to assess whether each TCR beta V gene segment acted as functional or pseudogenic. All discovery cohort repertoires had been generated on a single sequencing platform. HLA typing covered class I and class II loci at four-digit resolution. In the later analysis, no new phenotypic data were used to find candidate immune exposures; instead, reliance was placed on TCR beta sequences and their occurrence across donors. Among the roughly 370 genotyped donors, 75% to 90% belonged to the genetic ancestry cluster associated with self-reported Caucasian donors. Genome-wide SNP genotypes for about 55% of the roughly 670 donors were used in a later genetic analysis, which treated that subset as a discovery cohort. Because of strong linkage in the cohort, roughly five DR-DQ haplotypes were treated as single units for association and clustering. The study was designed to test whether signatures of past pathogen exposure could be identified by cataloging public T cell receptors. The study combined high-throughput TCR immunosequencing, statistical association of individual TCRs with disease status, and machine learning to predict cytomegalovirus infection status. A later analysis re-analyzed previously published TCR beta repertoires from 666 donors and added high-resolution HLA genotyping to study TCR occurrence patterns. An early release that covered some 640 HLA-typed donors contained approximately 300 gigabases of sequencing data and tens of millions of unique TCR sequences. The number of donors typed differed by locus, with about 629-640 for A, B, C, DRB1 and DQB1, roughly 520 for DQA1, 600 to 610 for DPA1, and over 400 for DPB1.

The V and J ends are trimmed by 3 bases and 2 bases, leaving 8 bases between them. The CDR3 measures 14 amino acids from cysteine to phenylalanine. Of the read, only the CDR3 DNA is kept; its 42 bases are in frame from base 1. Looking up the germline V gene (reference sequence) yields CDR1 LNHDA and CDR2 SQIVND. Receptor amplification or capture employed the immunoSEQ multiplex PCR assay. For the multiplex PCR, a mixture combining 60 forward primers for TCR Vbeta segments and 13 reverse primers for TCR Jbeta segments was used. The CDR3 region of rearranged TCR beta genes was amplified from genomic DNA by a multiplex PCR assay. The Illumina HiSeq System was used to sequence the amplified TCR beta libraries as 87-base-pair reads. Per the authors' processing: In a later analysis, tens of millions of unique TCR beta chains were counted across the roughly 700 repertoires, and approximately 11 million of these chains were shared by at least two donors. To remove PCR and sequencing errors, raw reads were error-corrected and collapsed into unique sequences using a nearest-neighbor algorithm that merged closely related sequences. Alignment of CDR3 sequences to IMGT reference sequences was used to assign V, D and J gene segments. For a sequence to be retained, a match of at least six nucleotides was required to both a V gene segment and a J gene segment. A rearrangement was called productive if the CDR3 had no stop codons and remained in frame with V and J, and every other rearrangement was called non-productive. CDR3 was defined according to IMGT convention as the region running from the second conserved V-encoded cysteine to the conserved J-encoded phenylalanine. The earlier analysis of about 620 of the donors excluded sequences that lacked an unambiguous match to a single V gene segment. An earlier analysis of 587 of the donors called V segments functional above 56.7% productive rearrangements and segregating when the between-donor standard deviation exceeded 5%. To diagnose cytomegalovirus status from the catalog of TCR beta chain sequences, a statistical classification framework was built. A later analysis assigned V and J genes by comparing TCR nucleotide sequences with IMGT/GENE-DB human TR gene sequences. The TCRdist pipeline was used in a later analysis to assign CDR3 sequences and most-parsimonious VDJ recombination scenarios. In a later analysis, every TCR beta chain was defined by the combination of its CDR3 amino acid sequence and its V-gene family, and reads without a unique V-gene family were dropped. A later analysis removed 592 highly shared, low-generation-probability nucleotide sequences to deal with suspected cross-contamination and a sequencing artifact. In a later analysis, a clonal expansion index was calculated for each public chain from normalized within-repertoire ranks of inferred template counts. Generation probabilities in a later analysis came from a VDJ recombination model fitted to out-of-frame rearrangements, and those results were checked against IGoR. A later analysis scored TCR-TCR, TCR-HLA and TCR-CMV co-occurrence with hypergeometric tests, applying a repertoire-size bias correction to TCR pairs. To estimate false discovery rates, a later analysis permuted the HLA or CMV assignments 20 times. In a later analysis, co-occurring TCRs were grouped using DBSCAN, with TCRdist sequence similarity added in when clustering inside HLA-allele-positive subsets. For co-occurrence clustering, repertoires with fewer than 30,000 or more than 120,000 public chains were excluded, along with about five repertoires with anomalous nucleotide sharing. Imported from immuneACCESS, the table was reduced by TCRdb to in-frame sequences with V and J called. These copies leave out some clones; in studies compared against another copy, an unresolved V gene accounts for under half, and the cause of the remainder is not known. The D gene and trimming were derived from the DNA, and the V and J assignments and clone size from that table. In this sample the table shows tens of thousands of clones, roughly four fifths of which occur a single time. About 6.5% of the sample is in the top ten clones.

The cohort was made up of hundreds of healthy bone marrow donors. At the time of sampling, all cohort members were nominally healthy, though unrecorded immune exposures were likely present. CMV serostatus was positive for 250 to 300 and negative for about 50% of the roughly 700 cohort members, and was not recorded for this donor. A peripheral blood sample was provided by each donor, and peripheral blood mononuclear cells were used for TCR beta sequencing. Genomic DNA was extracted from the blood cell samples with the Qiagen DNeasy Blood Extraction Kit. Summary of the overall study and its limitations: According to a later analysis, TCR association rates differed among HLA loci, with DRB1 alleles showing the most associated TCRs and HLA-C alleles showing the fewest. Most TCR sequences were seen in very few donors, while some public TCRs were found in many individuals. Some IMGT-functional V segments, including TRBV6-2 and TRBV6-3, could not be distinguished by the 87-base-pair reads and were therefore excluded. In an earlier analysis of around 600 of the donors, most TCR beta V segments appeared in productive rearrangements about 90% or about 30% of the time, broadly matching IMGT annotations. The classifier was reported to diagnose cytomegalovirus status with high specificity and sensitivity in both the original cohort and the validation cohort. The authors suggested that the approach could potentially be extended to other disease states and immunological phenotypes. In this cohort, only TCR beta chains were sequenced, and detectable features were limited by the absence of alpha or paired-chain data. At a false discovery rate of 0.05, a later analysis linked 16,000 or so TCR beta sequences to specific HLA alleles. The study listed approximately 160 TCR beta chains as associated with cytomegalovirus. Roughly uniform sequencing depth across donors was assumed in presence/absence analyses, although this assumption may not hold. Strong co-occurrence of HLA alleles, especially DR and DQ, made assigning TCR associations to individual alleles difficult. Fewer than 20 rarely observed V segments, including chromosome 9 orphons, were excluded from the earlier analysis of approximately 500 of the donors because counts were too low. According to a later analysis, most CMV-associated TCR beta chains appeared to be HLA-restricted, and the HLA associations seemed to be driven largely by CMV exposure. In vitro tests confirmed that a few of the cytomegalovirus-associated TCR beta chains recognize cytomegalovirus antigens. A further reported finding was that TCR beta sequences accurately predicted the HLA-A and HLA-B alleles for most subjects in the first cohort. According to a later analysis, parvovirus B19, influenza, CMV and Epstein-Barr virus appeared linked to several top co-occurrence clusters. Because some donors lacked HLA typing at each locus, the association tests relied only on the typed subset. A later genetic analysis reported fewer N-insertions in productive TCRs among donors in an Asian-associated ancestry cluster than the roughly 720-donor mean. Linkage disequilibrium might explain the correlated functional status among segregating V segments, but an unknown experimental factor could not be ruled out. In a later analysis, HLA-associated TCR beta chains were found to be more clonally expanded and to have lower generation probabilities than equally common non-associated chains. For the cohort, immune exposure information was limited to CMV serostatus. A later genetic analysis associated a missense DCLRE1C variant with V-gene and J-gene trimming of TCR beta chains, and an independent cohort replicated the association. The sequencing pipeline was judged likely to have produced a cluster of highly shared sequence variants as a technical artifact.

The specimen sequenced was PBMCs. This chain joins TRBV19 to TRBJ1-5; TRBD1 is a weak D gene call, 5 bases matching. The TCR comes from a human donor in good health. The DNA sequence reads TGTGCCAGTAGTATTACAGGAGGCAATCAGCCCCAGCATTTT. This yields the protein CASSITGGNQPQHF. The reference TRBV19 and TRBJ1-5 proteins fill in what lies around the CDR3, so the full variable domain reads DGGITQSPKYLFRKEGQNVTLSCEQNLNHDAMYWYRQDPGQGLRLIYYSQIVNDFQKGDIAEGYSVSREKKESFPLTVTSAQKNPTAFYLCASSITGGNQPQHFGDGTRLSIL.